This T cell receptor beta chain was found in a study of T cell responses to AZD1222 COVID-19 vaccine. Turning to this clone: Its antigen is unidentified.

Whole-study results and caveats: Just 5 to 7 AZD1222 recipients were seropositive at baseline. Clonal diversity may have been underestimated, and the donors were mostly white British, with more females than males. Without day 14 samples, only post-peak T cell repertoires were studied. Spike-spanning, vaccine-associated CD4 TCRs were dominant at 160-218 and 743-854.

Generated by immunoSEQ multiplex PCR, the TCRdb table keeps only in-frame clones and is missing some. Found here are 150,000 or so clones, around nine tenths of them singletons; the top ten hold roughly 2.8%. The CDR3 loop spans 12 amino acids. The V end lost 4 bases, the J end lost 12 bases, and 13 bases lay between the germline ends. Per germline, CDR1 LGHDT and CDR2 YNNKEL (reference sequence). The chain is built from TRBV3-1 (or the pseudogene TRBV3-2) and TRBJ2-1; D gene ambiguous. This clonotype was sampled from an adult in good health. The material was peripheral blood, obtained on day 0 of MenACWY control vaccination. The CDR3 here is CASSPPGFGQFF. The CDR3 bases are TGTGCCAGCAGCCCCCCAGGTTTTGGGCAGTTCTTC.